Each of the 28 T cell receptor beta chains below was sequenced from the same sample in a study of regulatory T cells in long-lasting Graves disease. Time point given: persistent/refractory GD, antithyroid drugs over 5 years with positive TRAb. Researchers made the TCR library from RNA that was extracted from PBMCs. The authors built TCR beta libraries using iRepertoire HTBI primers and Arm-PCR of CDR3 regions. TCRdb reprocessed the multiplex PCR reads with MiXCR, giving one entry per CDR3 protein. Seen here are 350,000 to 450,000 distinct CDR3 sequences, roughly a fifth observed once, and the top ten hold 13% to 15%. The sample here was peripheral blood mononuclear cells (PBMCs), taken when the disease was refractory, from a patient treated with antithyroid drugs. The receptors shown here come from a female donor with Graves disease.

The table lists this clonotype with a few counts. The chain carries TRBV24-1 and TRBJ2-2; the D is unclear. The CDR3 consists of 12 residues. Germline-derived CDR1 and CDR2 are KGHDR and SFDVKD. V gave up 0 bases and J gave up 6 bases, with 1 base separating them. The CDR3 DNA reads TGTGCCACCAGTGATTTGTCCGGGGAGCTGTTTTTT. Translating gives CATSDLSGELFF.

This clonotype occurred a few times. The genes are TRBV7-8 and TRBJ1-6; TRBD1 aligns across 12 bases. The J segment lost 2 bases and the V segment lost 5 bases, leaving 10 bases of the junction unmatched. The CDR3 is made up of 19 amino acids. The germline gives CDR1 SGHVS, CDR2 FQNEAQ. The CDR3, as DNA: TGTGCCAGCAGCCCTAACCGGGACAGGGGGCCTCCCTATAATTCACCCCTCCACTTT. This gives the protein CASSPNRDRGPPYNSPLHF.

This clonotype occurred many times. CDR3 amino acids: CASSPAGIPDEYGYTF. CDR3 in DNA: TGTGCCAGCAGTCCAGCCGGGATCCCTGACGAGTATGGCTACACCTTC. The J gene is TRBJ1-2, the V gene TRBV12-3 or TRBV12-4; no firm D call. The CDR3 totals 16 residues. V gave up 5 bases and J gave up 5 bases, with 21 bases separating them.

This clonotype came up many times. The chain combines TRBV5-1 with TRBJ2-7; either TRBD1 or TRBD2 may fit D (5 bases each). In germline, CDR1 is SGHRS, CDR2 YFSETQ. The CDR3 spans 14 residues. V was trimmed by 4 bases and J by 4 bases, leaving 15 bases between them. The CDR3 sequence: CASSLDGKGYEQYF. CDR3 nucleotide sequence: TGCGCCAGCAGCCTTGACGGGAAGGGGTACGAGCAGTACTTC. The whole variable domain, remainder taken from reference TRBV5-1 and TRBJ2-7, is KAGVTQTPRYLIKTRGQQVTLSCSPISGHRSVSWYQQTPGQGLQFLFEYFSETQRNKGNFPGRFSGRQFSNSRSEMNVSTLELGDSALYLCASSLDGKGYEQYFGPGTRLTVT.

The CDR3: CSVAESGLAGELFF. The CDR3 DNA follows: TGCAGCGTGGCCGAGTCGGGACTAGCCGGGGAGCTGTTTTTT. This rearrangement joins TRBV29-1 to TRBJ2-2, with 8 bases lining up with TRBD2. The CDR3 contains 14 residues. CDR1 is SQVTM and CDR2 is ANQGSEA in the germline V gene. The trim removed 6 bases at V and 6 bases at J, leaving 9 bases unmatched.

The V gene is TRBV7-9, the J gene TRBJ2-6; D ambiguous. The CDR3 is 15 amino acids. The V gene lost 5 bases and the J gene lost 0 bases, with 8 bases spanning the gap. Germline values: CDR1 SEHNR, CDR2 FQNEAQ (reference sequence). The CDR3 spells CASSQPSSGANVLTF. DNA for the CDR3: TGTGCCAGCAGCCAACCGAGCTCTGGGGCCAACGTCCTGACTTTC.

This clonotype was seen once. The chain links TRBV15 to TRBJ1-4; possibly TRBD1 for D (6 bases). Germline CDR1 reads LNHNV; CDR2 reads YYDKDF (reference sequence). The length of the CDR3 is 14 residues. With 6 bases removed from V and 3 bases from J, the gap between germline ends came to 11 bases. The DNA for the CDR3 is TGTGCCACCAGAGCGGACAGCTCTAATGAAAAACTGTTTTTT. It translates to CATRADSSNEKLFF.

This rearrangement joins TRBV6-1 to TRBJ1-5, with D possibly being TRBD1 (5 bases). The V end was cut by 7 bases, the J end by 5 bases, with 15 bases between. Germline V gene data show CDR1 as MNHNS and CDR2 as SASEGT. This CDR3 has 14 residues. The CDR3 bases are TGTGCCAGCACGCGGGCAGGGTCCGATCAGCCCCAGCATTTT. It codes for CASTRAGSDQPQHF.

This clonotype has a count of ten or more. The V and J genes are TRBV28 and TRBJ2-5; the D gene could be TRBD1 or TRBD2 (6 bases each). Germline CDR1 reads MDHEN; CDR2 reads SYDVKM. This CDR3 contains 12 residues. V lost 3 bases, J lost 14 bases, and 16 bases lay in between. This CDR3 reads CASSFPGQRAYF. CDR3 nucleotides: TGTGCCAGCAGTTTCCCCGGACAGCGGGCTTACTTC.

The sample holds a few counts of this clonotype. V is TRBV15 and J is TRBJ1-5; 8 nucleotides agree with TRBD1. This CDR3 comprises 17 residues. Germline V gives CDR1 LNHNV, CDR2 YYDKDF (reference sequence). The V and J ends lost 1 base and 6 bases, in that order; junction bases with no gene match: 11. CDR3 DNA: TGTGCCACCAGCAGAGGTGTGACAGGGGATTTAGTTCAGCCCCAGCATTTT. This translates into CATSRGVTGDLVQPQHF.

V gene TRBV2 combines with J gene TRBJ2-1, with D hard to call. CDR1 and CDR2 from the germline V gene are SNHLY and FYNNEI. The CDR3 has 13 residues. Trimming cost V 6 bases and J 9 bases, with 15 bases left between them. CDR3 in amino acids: CASSPSLGLEQFF. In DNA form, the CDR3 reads TGTGCCAGCAGCCCCTCCCTCGGCCTTGAGCAGTTCTTC.

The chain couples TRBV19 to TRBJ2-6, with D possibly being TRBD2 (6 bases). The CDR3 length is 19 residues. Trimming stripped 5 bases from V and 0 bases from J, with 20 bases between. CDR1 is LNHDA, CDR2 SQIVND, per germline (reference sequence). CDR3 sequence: CASSLRGKRAGSGANVLTF. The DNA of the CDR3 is TGTGCCAGTAGTCTACGAGGGAAGCGGGCCGGCTCTGGGGCCAACGTCCTGACTTTC.

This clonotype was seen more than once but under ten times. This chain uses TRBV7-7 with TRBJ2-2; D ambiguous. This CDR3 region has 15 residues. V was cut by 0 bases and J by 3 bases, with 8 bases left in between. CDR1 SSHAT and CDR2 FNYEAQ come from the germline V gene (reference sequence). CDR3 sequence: CASSLAPSYTGELFF. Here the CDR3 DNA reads TGTGCCAGCAGCTTAGCGCCCAGCTACACCGGGGAGCTGTTTTTT.

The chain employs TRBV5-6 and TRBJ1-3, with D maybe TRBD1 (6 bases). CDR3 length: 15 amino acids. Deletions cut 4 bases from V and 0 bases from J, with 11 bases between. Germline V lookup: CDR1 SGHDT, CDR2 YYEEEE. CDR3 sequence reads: CASSTDRFSGNTIYF. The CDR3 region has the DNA TGTGCCAGCAGCACGGACAGATTCTCTGGAAACACCATATATTTT.

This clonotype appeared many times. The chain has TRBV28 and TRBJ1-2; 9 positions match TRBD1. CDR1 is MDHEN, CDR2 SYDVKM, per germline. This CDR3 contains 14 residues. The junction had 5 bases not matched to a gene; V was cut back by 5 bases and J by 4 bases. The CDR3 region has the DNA TGTGCCAGCAGTGGACTACAGGGGGCCTATGGCTACACCTTC. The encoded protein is CASSGLQGAYGYTF.

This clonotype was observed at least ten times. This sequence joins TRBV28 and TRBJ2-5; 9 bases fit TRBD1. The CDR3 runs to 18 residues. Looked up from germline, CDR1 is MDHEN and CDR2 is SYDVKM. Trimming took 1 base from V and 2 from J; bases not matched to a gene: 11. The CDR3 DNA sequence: TGTGCCAGCAGTTTATCCCCCCCGACAGGGGGTATACAAGAGACCCAGTACTTC. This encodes CASSLSPPTGGIQETQYF.

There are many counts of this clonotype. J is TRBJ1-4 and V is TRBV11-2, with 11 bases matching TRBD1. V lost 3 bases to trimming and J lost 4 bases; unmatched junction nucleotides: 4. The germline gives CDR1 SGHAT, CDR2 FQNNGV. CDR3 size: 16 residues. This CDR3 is CASSLGTGGYNEKLFF. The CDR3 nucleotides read TGTGCCAGCAGCTTGGGGACAGGGGGGTATAATGAAAAACTGTTTTTT.

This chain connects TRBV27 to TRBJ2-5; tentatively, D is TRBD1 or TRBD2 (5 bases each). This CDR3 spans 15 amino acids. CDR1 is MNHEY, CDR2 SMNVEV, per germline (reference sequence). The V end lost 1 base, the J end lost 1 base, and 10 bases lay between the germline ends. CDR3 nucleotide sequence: TGTGCCAGCAGTTTATTGGGACGGAGCCAAGAGACCCAGTACTTC. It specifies CASSLLGRSQETQYF.

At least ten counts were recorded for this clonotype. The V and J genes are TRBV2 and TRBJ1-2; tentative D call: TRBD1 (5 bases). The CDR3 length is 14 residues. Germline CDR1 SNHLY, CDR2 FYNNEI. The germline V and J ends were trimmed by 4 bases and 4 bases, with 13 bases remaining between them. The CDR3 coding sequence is TGTGCCAGCAGTGGGGAGACAGCTCTCTATGGCTACACCTTC. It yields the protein CASSGETALYGYTF.

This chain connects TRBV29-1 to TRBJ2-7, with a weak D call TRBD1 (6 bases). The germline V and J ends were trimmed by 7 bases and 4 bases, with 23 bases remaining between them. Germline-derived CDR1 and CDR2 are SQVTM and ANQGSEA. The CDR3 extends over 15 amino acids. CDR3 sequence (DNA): TGCAGCGCCATAGGGATCAGGGGCTTTGGGTACGAGCAGTACTTC. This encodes CSAIGIRGFGYEQYF.

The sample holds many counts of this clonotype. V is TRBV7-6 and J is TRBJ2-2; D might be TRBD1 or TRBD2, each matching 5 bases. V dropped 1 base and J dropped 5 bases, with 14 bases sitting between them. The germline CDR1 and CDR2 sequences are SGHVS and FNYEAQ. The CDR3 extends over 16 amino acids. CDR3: CASSLGSPGRTGELFF. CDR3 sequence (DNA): TGTGCCAGCAGCTTAGGCAGCCCGGGGCGGACCGGGGAGCTGTTTTTT.

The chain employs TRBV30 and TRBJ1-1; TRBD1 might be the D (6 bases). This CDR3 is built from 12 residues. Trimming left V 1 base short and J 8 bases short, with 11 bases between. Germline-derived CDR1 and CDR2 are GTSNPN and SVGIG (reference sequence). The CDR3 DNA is TGTGCCTGGAGTGCTGGGACACTGGAAGCTTTCTTT. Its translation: CAWSAGTLEAFF.

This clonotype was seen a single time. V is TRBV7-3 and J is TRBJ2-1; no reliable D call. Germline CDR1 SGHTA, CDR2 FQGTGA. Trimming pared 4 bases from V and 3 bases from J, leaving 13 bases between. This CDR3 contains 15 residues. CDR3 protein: CASSSSSGSYNEQFF. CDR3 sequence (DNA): TGTGCCAGCAGCTCATCCTCAGGAAGCTACAATGAGCAGTTCTTC.

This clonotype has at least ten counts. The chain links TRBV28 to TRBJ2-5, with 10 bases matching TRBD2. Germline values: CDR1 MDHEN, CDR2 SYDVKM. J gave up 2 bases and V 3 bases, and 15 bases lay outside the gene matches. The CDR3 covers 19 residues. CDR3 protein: CASSFSPAGLAGAQETQYF. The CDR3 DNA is TGTGCCAGCAGTTTCTCCCCTGCAGGGCTAGCGGGAGCACAAGAGACCCAGTACTTC. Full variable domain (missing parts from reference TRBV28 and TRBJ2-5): DVKVTQSSRYLVKRTGEKVFLECVQDMDHENMFWYRQDPGLGLRLIYFSYDVKMKEKGDIPEGYSVSREKKERFSLILESASTNQTSMYLCASSFSPAGLAGAQETQYFGPGTRLLVL.

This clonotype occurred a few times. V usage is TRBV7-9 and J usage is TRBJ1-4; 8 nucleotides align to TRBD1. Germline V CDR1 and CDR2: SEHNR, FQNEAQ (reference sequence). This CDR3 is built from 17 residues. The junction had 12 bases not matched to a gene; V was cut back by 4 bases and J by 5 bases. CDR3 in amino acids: CASSWGTGRGENEKLFF. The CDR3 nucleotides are TGTGCCAGCAGCTGGGGGACAGGTCGGGGTGAGAATGAAAAACTGTTTTTT.

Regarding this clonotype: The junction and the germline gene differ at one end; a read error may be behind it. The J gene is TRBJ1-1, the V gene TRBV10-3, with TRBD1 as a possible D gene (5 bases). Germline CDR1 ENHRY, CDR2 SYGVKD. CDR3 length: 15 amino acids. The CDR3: CAISQSDTLNTEAFF. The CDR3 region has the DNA TGTGCCATCAGTCAGTCGGACACCCTGAACACTGAAGCTTTCTTT.

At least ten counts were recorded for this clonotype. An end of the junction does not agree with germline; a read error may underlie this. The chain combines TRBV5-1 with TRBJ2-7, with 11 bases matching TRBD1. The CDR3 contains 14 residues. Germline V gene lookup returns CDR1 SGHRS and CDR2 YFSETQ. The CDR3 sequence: CASSRGQGDYEQYF. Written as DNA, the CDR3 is TGTGCCAGCAGTCGGGGACAGGGGGACTACGAGCAGTACTTC.

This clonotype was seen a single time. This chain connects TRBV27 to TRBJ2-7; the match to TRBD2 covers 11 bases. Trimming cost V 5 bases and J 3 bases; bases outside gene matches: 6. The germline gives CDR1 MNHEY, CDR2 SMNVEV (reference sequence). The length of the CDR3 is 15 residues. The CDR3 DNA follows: TGTGCCAGCAGTCCTGCCGGGACTAGCGGCTACGAGCAGTACTTC. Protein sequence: CASSPAGTSGYEQYF.